This T cell receptor (beta chain) derives from a study of radiotherapy plus CTLA-4 blockade in lung cancer. Study-wide background: Among enrolled patients, over 15% responded and roughly 30% achieved disease control.

The method was immunoSEQ multiplex PCR; TCRdb's version includes in-frame clones alone and lacks a portion of them. The sample records roughly 110,000 clones, around 85% being singletons. Participants had chemo-refractory metastatic non-small-cell lung cancer and were treated with focal radiation plus ipilimumab CTLA-4 blockade. The ends were cut back, 4 bases at V and 1 base at J, with 13 bases in the middle. The CDR3 has 15 amino acids. Germline CDR1 and CDR2: SNHLY and FYNNEI. Findings and limits, study-wide: In blood, after radiotherapy plus ipilimumab, tumor-derived TCR clones expanded. Strongest reported response predictors: early blood clone changes and post-radiation interferon-beta.

Concerning this clone itself: Its antigen is undetermined.

This clonotype was sampled from a human donor with non-small cell lung cancer that progressed on radiotherapy plus ipilimumab. Some clones in this sample may be carry-over from other donors' samples. Source: peripheral blood, taken from a patient treated with radiotherapy plus ipilimumab. The V gene is TRBV2, the J gene TRBJ1-1, with D tentatively TRBD1 (5 bases). Here the CDR3 reads CASSAPQAQNTEAFF. As DNA, the CDR3 is TGTGCCAGCAGTGCCCCACAGGCCCAGAACACTGAAGCTTTCTTT.